This T cell receptor (beta chain) originates from a study of blood T cell repertoires in COVID-19. Germline loops: CDR1 MDHEN, CDR2 SYDVKM. The CDR3 sequence is 16 residues long. Losses at the gene ends were 5 bases for V and 5 bases for J; bases not matched to a gene: 14. TCRdb's table, derived via immunoSEQ multiplex PCR, lists solely in-frame clones and lacks some. This table has about 70,000 clones, under 95% appearing once. Sequenced input: peripheral blood. This sequence was found in a human donor in a cohort sampled during active COVID-19. V gene TRBV28 combines with J gene TRBJ2-7, with TRBD2 matching 8 bases. CDR3 sequence reads: CASSAGRGGRRHEQYF. In DNA, the CDR3 is TGTGCCAGCAGTGCCGGGAGGGGGGGGAGAAGACACGAGCAGTACTTC.